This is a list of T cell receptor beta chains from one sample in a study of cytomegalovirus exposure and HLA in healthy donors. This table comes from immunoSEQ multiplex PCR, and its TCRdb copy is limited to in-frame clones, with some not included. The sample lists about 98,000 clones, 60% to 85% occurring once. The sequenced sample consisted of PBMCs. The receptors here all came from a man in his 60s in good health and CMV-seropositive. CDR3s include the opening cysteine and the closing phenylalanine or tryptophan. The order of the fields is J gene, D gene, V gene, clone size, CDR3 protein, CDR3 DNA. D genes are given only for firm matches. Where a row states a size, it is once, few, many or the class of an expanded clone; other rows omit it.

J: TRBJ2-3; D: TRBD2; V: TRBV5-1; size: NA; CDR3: CASSPNERGSGRDTQYF; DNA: TGCGCCAGCAGCCCGAATGAGCGGGGGTCGGGTCGGGATACGCAGTATTTT
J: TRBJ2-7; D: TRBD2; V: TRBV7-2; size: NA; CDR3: CASSLRSGGSSYEQYF; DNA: TGTGCCAGCAGCCTTCGGAGCGGGGGTAGCTCCTACGAGCAGTACTTC
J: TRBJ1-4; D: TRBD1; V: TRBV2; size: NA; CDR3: CASSRDRDEKLFF; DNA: TGTGCCAGCAGTCGGGACAGGGATGAAAAACTGTTTTTT
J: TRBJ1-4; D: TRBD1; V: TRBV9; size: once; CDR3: CASSRTGATNEKLFF; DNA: TGTGCCAGCAGCCGGACAGGGGCAACTAATGAAAAACTGTTTTTT
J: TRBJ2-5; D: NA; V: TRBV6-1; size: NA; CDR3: CASSGGRQETQYF; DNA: TGTGCCAGCAGTGGGGGCCGCCAAGAGACCCAGTACTTC
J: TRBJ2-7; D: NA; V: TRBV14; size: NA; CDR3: CASSPQQGPYEQYF; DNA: TGTGCCAGCAGCCCCCAGCAGGGGCCCTACGAGCAGTACTTC
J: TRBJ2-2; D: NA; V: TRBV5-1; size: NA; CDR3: CASRRSRAGELFF; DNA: TGCGCCAGCAGACGCTCTCGCGCCGGGGAGCTGTTTTTT
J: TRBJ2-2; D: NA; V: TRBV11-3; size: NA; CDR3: CASSYFTGELFF; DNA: TGTGCCAGCAGCTACTTCACCGGGGAGCTGTTTTTT
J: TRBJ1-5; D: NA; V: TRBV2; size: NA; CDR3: CASSVSVSQGNQPQHF; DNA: TGTGCCAGCAGTGTTTCTGTAAGTCAGGGCAATCAGCCCCAGCATTTT
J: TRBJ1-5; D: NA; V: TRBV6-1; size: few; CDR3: CASSERVDQPQHF; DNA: TGTGCCAGCAGTGAGAGGGTGGATCAGCCCCAGCATTTT
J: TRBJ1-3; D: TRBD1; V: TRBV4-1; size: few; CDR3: CASSQDWGTDSLFSGNTIYF; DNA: TGCGCCAGCAGCCAAGATTGGGGGACAGACTCCCTATTCTCTGGAAACACCATATATTTT
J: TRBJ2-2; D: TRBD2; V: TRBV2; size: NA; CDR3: CASSFLGGGSWGGELFF; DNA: TGTGCCAGCAGTTTCCTAGGCGGGGGGTCCTGGGGCGGGGAGTTGTTTTTT
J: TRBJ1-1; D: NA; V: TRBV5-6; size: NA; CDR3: CASSLSGGVAVNTEAFF; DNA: TGTGCCAGCAGCTTGTCGGGGGGTGTTGCGGTGAACACTGAAGCTTTCTTT
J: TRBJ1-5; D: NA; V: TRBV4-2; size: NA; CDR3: CASSQVKRGAEDQPQHF; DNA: TGTGCCAGCAGCCAAGTTAAGCGGGGGGCTGAGGATCAGCCCCAGCATTTT
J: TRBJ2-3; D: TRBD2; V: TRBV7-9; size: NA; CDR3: CASSFSGATDTQYF; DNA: TGTGCCAGCAGCTTCAGCGGGGCTACAGATACGCAGTATTTT